This T cell receptor beta chain stems from a study of blood T cell repertoires in COVID-19. The wider study: The analysed material was cDNA or gDNA that came from T cells, B-cell-depleted T cells, or PBMCs.

Repertoires were generated with immunoSEQ multiplex PCR, while TCRdb's copy carries only in-frame clones and drops some. The repertoire holds fewer than 130,000 clones, with roughly nine tenths as singletons. In germline, CDR1 is GTSNPN, CDR2 SVGIG (reference sequence). The V gene lost 0 bases and the J gene lost 5 bases, with 13 bases spanning the gap. The CDR3 is 14 amino acids. This clonotype originated in an elderly woman with acute or convalescent COVID-19. The specimen was peripheral blood. The V gene is TRBV30, the J gene TRBJ1-2, with D possibly TRBD1 on 5 matching bases. In DNA form, the CDR3 reads TGTGCCTGGAGTGTGAAGGGGAATGTATATGGCTACACCTTC. Protein sequence: CAWSVKGNVYGYTF.